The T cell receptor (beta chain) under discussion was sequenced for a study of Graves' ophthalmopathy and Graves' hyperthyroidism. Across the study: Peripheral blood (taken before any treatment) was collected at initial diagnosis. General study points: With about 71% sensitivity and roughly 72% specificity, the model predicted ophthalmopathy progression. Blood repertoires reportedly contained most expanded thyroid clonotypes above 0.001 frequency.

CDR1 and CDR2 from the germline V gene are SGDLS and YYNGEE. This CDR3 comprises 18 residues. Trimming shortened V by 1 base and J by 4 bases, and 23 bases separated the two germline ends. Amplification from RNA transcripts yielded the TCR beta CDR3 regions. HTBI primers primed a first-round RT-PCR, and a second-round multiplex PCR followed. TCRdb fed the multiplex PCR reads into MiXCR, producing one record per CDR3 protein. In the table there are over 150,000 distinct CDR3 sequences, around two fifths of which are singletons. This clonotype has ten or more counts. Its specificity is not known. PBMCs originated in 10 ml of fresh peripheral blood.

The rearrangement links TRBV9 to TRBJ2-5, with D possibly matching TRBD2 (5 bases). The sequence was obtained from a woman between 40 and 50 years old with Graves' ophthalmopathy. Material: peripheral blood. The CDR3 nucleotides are TGTGCCAGCAGCGTATTCATAGCAGGACCAGGCGAGGGAGAGACCCAGTACTTC. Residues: CASSVFIAGPGEGETQYF.